The clone carrying this TCR beta chain has a handful of counts. Its antigen is unknown. The sample comes from a study of response to subunit inactivated influenza vaccine. The study's findings and limits: There was a suggestion from the authors that each seasonal influenza vaccination recruits few new T cells.

Germline values: CDR1 LGHNA, CDR2 YSLEER. The CDR3 loop spans 18 amino acids. Trimming removed 0 bases from V and 4 bases from J; junction bases left unmatched: 11. TCRdb recomputed calls from the RT-PCR reads with MiXCR, one row per CDR3 protein. The sample shows hundreds of thousands of distinct CDR3 sequences, around 8% of them seen only once. This TCR was sampled from a man aged 50 to 69 who received an inactivated influenza vaccine. The chain combines TRBV4-3 with TRBJ2-3, with TRBD2 matching over 9 bases. This sample comprised PBMCs from blood, obtained 23 months after vaccination. DNA for the CDR3: TGCGCCAGCAGCCAAGATGGGCGGGAGGGCCTCGGCCCAGATACGCAGTATTTT. This sequence encodes CASSQDGREGLGPDTQYF.